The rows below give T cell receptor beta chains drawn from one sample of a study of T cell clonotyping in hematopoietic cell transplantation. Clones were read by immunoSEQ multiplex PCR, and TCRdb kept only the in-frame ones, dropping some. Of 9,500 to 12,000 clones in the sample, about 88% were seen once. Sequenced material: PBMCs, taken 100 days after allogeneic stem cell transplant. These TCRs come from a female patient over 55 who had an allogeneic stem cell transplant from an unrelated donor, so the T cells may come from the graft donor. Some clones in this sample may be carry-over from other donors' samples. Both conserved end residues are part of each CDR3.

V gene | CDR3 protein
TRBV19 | CASTTGQAEGTGELFF
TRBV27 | CASWDIPYEQYF
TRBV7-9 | CASRGQSYEQYF
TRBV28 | CASSPPRMGNNEQFF
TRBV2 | CASSNAETQYF
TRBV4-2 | CASSQDLVATSGADTQYF
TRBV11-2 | CASRGARRGHGGELFF
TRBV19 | CASSTHLAGANEQYF
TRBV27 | CASSLGNYEQYF
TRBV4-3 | CASSQDKGPYEQYF
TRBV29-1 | CSVFSDRGSYEQYF
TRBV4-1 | CASSQIPRTGKAEAFF
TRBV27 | CASSLLGQGNEQYF
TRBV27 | CASSLFPPSGGNSYNEQFF
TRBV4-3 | CASSQDNVAGWPEAFF
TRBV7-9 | CASSLVGSLSYEQYF
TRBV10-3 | CAISEEGNPYGYTF
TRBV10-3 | CAISVSDRATDTQYF
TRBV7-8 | CASSVTGDNSPLHF
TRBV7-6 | CASSLSATSTDTQYF
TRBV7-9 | CASSAGPGRGAFF
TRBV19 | CASRIQGFTEAFF
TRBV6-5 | CASSSTGGYEKLFF
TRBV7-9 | CASSSRGGGEISYEQYF